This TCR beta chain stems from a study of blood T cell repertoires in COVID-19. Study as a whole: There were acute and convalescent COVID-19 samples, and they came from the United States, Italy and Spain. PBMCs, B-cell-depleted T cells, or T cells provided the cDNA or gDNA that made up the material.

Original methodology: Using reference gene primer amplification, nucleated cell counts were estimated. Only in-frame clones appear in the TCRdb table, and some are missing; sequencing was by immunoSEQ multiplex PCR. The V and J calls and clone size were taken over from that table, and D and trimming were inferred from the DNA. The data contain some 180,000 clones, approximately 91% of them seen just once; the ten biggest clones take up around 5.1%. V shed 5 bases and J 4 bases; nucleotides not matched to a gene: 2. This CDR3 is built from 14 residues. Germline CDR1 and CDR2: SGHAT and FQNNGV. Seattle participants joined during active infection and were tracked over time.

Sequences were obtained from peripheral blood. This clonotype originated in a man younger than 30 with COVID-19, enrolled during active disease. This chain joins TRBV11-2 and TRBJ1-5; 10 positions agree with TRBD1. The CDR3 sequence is CASSRDRGNQPQHF. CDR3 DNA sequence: TGTGCCAGCAGCCGGGACAGGGGTAATCAGCCCCAGCATTTT.